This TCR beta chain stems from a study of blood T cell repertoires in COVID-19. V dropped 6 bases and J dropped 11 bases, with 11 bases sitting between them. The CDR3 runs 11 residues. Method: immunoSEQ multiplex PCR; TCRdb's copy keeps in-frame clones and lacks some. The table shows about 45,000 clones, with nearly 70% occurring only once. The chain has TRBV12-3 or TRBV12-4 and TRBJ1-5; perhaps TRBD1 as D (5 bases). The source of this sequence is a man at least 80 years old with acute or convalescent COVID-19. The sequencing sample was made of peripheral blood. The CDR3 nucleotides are TGTGCCAGCAGCCTGGAGGGGTCCCAGCATTTT. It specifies CASSLEGSQHF.